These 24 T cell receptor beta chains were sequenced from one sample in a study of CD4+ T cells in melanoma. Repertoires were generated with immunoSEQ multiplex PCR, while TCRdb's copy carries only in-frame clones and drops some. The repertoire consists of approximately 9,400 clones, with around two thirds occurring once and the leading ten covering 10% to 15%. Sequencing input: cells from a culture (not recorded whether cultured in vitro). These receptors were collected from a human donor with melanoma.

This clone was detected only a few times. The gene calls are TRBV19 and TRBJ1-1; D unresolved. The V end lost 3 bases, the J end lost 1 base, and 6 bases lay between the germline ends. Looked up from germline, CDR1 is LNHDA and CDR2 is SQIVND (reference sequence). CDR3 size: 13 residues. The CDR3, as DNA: TGTGCCAGTAGTATCGGGAGGAACACTGAAGCTTTCTTT. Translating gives CASSIGRNTEAFF.

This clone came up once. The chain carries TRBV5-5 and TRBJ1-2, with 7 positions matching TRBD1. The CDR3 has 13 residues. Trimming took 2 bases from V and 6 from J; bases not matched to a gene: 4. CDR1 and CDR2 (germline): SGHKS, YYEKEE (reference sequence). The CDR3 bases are TGTGCCAGCAGCTTCCAGGACAGGAATGGCTACACCTTC. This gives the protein CASSFQDRNGYTF.

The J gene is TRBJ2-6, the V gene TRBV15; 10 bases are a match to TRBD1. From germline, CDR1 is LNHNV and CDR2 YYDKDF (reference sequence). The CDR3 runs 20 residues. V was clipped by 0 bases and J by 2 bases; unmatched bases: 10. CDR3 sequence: CATSRETDRGLVAGANVLTF. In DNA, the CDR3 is TGTGCCACCAGCAGAGAGACGGACAGGGGGTTGGTCGCTGGGGCCAACGTCCTGACTTTC.

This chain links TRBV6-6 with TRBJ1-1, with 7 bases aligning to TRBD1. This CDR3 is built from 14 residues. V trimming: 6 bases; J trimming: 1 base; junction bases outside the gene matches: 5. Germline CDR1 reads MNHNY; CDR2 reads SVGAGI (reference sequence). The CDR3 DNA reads TGTGCCAGCAGACCGGGACAGAAGAACACTGAAGCTTTCTTT. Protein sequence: CASRPGQKNTEAFF.

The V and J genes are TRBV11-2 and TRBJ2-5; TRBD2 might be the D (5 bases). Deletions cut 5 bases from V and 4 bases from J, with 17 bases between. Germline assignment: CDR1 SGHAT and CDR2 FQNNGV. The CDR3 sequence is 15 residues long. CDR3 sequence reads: CASSPTIAGAETQYF. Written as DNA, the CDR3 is TGTGCCAGCAGCCCCACGATCGCGGGCGCAGAGACCCAGTACTTC. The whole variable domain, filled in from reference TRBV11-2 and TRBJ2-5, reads EAGVAQSPRYKIIEKRQSVAFWCNPISGHATLYWYQQILGQGPKLLIQFQNNGVVDDSQLPKDRFSAERLKGVDSTLKIQPAKLEDSAVYLCASSPTIAGAETQYFGPGTRLLVL.

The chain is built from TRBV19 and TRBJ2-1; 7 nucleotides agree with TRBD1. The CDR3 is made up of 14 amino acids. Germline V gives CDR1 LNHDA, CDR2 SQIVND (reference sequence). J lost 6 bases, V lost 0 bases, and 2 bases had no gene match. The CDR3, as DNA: TGTGCCAGTAGTATAGAGGGGACAGTCAATGAGCAGTTCTTC. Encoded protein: CASSIEGTVNEQFF.

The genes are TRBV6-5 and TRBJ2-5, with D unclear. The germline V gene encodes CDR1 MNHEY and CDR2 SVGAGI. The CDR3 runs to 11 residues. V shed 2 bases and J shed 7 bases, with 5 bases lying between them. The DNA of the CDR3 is TGTGCCAGCAGTTACAGTGGGACCCAGTACTTC. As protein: CASSYSGTQYF.

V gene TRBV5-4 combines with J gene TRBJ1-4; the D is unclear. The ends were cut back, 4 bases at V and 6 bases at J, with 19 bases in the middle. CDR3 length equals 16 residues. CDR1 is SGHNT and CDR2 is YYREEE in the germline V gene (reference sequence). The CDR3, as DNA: TGTGCCAGCAGCCAAGAAAGAGGGAGTGGGGATGAAAAACTGTTTTTT. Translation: CASSQERGSGDEKLFF.

CDR3 loop: CASSLAGENTEAFF. The CDR3 region has the DNA TGTGCCAGCAGCTTAGCAGGGGAGAACACTGAAGCTTTCTTT. The chain links TRBV7-2 to TRBJ1-1; a possible D gene is TRBD1 (5 bases). Trimming left V 0 bases short and J 1 base short, with 6 bases between. This CDR3 contains 14 residues. Germline CDR1 SGHTA, CDR2 FQGNSA.

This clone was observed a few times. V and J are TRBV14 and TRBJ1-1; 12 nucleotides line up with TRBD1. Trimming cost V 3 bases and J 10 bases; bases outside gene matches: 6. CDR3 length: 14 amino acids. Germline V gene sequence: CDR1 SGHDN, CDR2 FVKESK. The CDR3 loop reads CASSQGTGGAGAFF. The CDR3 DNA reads TGTGCCAGCAGCCAGGGGACAGGGGGCGCAGGAGCTTTCTTT.

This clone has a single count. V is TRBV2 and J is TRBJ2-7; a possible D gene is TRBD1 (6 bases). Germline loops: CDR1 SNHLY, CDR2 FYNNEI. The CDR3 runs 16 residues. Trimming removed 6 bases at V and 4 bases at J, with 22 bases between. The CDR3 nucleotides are TGTGCCAGCAGCACAGGGTGGCGGGTTACGGGGTACGAGCAGTACTTC. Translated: CASSTGWRVTGYEQYF. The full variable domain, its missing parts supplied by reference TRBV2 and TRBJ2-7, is EPEVTQTPSHQVTQMGQEVILRCVPISNHLYFYWYRQILGQKVEFLVSFYNNEISEKSEIFDDQFSVERPDGSNFTLKIRSTKLEDSAMYFCASSTGWRVTGYEQYFGPGTRLTVT.

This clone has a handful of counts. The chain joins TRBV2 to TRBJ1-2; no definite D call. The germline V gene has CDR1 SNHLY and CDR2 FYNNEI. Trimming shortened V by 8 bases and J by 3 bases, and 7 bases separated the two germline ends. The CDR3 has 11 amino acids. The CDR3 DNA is TGTGCCAGCGGGAAGGACTATGGCTACACCTTC. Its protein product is CASGKDYGYTF.

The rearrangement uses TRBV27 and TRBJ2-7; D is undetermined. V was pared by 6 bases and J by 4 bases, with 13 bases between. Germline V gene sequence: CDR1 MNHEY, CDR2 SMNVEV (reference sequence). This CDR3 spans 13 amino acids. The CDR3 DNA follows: TGTGCCAGCAGCCACGACATGGGATACGAGCAGTACTTC. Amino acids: CASSHDMGYEQYF.

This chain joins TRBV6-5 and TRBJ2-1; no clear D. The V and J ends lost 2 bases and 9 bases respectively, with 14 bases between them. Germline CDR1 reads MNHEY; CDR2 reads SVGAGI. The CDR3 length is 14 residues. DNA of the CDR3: TGTGCCAGCAGTTACGACAACACGGGCGGTGAGCAGTTCTTC. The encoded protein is CASSYDNTGGEQFF.

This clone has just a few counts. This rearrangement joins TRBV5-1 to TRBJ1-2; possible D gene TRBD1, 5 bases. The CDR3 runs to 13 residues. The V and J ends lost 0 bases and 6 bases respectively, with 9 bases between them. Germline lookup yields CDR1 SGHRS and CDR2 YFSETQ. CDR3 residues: CASSLGQRNGYTF. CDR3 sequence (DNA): TGCGCCAGCAGCTTGGGACAGCGGAATGGCTACACCTTC.

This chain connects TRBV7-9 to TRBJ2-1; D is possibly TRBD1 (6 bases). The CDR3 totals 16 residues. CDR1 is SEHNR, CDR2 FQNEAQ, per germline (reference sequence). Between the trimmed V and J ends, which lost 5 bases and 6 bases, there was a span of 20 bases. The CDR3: CASSKQGTTSRNEQFF. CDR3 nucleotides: TGTGCCAGCAGCAAACAGGGAACGACGAGCCGCAATGAGCAGTTCTTC.

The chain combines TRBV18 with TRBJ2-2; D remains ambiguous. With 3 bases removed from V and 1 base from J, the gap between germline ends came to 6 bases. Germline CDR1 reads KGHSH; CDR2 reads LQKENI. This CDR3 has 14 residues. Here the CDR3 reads CASSPDGNTGELFF. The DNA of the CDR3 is TGTGCCAGCTCACCGGACGGGAACACCGGGGAGCTGTTTTTT.

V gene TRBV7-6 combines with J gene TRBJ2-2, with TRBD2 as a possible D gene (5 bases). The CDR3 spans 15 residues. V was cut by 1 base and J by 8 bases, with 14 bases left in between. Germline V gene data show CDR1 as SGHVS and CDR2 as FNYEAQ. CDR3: CASSLGGSRVGELFF. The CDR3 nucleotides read TGTGCCAGCAGCTTAGGAGGGTCCCGCGTGGGGGAGCTGTTTTTT. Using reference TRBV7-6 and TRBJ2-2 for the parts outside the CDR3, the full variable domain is GAGVSQSPRYKVTKRGQDVALRCDPISGHVSLYWYRQALGQGPEFLTYFNYEAQQDKSGLPNDRFSAERPEGSISTLTIQRTEQRDSAMYRCASSLGGSRVGELFFGEGSRLTVL.

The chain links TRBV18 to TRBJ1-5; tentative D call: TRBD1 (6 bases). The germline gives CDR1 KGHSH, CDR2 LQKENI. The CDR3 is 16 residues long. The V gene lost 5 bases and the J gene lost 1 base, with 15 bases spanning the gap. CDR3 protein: CASSSGDRFSNQPQHF. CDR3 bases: TGTGCCAGCTCATCGGGCGACAGGTTCAGCAATCAGCCCCAGCATTTT.

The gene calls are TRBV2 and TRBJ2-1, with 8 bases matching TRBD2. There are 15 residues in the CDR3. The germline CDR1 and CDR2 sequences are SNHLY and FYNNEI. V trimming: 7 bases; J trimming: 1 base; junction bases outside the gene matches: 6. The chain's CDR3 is CASTPGGGSYNEQFF. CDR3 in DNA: TGTGCCAGCACGCCTGGCGGGGGGTCCTACAATGAGCAGTTCTTC.

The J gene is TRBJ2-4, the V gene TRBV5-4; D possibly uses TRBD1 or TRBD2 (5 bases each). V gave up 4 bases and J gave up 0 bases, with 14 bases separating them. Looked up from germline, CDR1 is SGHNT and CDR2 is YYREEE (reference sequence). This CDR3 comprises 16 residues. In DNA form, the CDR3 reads TGTGCCAGCAGCGTCCGGGGCGACCTAGCCAAAAACATTCAGTACTTC. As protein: CASSVRGDLAKNIQYF.

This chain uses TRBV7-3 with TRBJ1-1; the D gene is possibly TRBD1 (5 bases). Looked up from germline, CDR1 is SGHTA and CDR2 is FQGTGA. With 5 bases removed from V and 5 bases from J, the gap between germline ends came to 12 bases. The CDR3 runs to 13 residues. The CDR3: CASSLRRGTEAFF. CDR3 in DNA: TGTGCCAGCAGCCTCCGCCGGGGGACTGAAGCTTTCTTT.

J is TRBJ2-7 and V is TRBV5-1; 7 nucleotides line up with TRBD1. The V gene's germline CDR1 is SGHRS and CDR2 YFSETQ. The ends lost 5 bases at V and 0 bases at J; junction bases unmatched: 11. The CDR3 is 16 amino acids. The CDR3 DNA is TGCGCCAGCAGTGGCAATCCGGGACAGTACTCCTACGAGCAGTACTTC. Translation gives CASSGNPGQYSYEQYF.

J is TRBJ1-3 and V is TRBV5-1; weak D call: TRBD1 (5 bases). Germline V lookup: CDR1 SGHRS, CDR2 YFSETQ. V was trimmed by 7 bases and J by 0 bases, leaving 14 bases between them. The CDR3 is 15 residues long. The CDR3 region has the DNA TGCGCCAGCCGCCGGGACCCAGGCTCTGGAAACACCATATATTTT. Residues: CASRRDPGSGNTIYF.